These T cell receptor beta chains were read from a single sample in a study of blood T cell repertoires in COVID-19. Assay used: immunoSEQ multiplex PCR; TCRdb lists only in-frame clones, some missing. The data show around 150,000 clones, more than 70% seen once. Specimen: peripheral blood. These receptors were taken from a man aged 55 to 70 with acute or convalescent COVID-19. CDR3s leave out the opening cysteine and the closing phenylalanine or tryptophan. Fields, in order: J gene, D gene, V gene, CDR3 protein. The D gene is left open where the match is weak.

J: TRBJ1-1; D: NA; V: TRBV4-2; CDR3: ASSQDLLNTEAF
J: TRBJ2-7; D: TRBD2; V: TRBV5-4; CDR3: ASGGEVGYEQY
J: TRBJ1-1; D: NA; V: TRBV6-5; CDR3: ASSYSGVEAF
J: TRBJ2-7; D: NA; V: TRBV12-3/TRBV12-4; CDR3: ASSFLYEQY
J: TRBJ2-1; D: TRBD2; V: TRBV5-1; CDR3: ASTSGGLLYNEQF
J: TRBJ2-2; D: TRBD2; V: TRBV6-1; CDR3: ASSEVLAGGIGELF
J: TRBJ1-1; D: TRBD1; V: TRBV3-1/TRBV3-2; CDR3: ASSQEAGTGGMGEAF
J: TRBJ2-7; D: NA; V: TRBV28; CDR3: ASSLFAGYYEQY
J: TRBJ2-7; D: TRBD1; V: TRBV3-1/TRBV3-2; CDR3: ASSQEPGQGYEQY
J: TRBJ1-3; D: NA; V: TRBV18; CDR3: ASSPRREQGSGNTIY
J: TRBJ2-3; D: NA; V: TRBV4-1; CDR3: ASSQGVGVPDTQY
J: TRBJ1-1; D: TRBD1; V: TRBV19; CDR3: ASSSLQYRGHNTEAF
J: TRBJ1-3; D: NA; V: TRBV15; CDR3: ATRPQGGGNTIY
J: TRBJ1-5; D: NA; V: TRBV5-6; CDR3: ASSLGRGRNQPQH
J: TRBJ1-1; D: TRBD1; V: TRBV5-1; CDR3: ASSLEGRGPATEAF
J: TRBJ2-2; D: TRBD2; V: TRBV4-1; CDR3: ASSQTGTRNTGELF
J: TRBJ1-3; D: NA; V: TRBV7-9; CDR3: ASSRMGSVGNTIY
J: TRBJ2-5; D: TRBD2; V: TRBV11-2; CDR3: ASSKVAGGPDPQY